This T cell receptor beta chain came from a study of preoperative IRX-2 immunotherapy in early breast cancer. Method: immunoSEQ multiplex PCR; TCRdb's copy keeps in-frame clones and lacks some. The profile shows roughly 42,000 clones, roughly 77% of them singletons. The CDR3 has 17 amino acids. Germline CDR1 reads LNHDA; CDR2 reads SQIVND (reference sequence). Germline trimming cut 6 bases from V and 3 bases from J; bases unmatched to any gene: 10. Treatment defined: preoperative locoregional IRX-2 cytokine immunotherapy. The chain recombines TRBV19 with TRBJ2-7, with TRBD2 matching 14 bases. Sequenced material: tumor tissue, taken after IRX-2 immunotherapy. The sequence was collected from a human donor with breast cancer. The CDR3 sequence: CASRPGTSGRVSYEQYF. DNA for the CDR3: TGTGCCAGTAGGCCCGGGACTAGCGGGAGAGTAAGCTACGAGCAGTACTTC.